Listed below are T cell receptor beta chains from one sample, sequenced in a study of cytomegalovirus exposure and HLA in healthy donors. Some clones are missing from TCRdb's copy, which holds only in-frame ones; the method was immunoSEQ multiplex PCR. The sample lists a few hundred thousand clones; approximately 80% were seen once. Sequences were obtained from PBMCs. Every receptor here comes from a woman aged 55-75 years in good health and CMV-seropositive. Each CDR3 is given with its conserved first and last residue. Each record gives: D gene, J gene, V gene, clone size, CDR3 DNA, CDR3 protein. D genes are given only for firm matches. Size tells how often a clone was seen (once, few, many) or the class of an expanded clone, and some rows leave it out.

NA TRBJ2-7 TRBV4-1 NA TGCGCCAGCAGCCGAACACAGGATCTCACATACGAGCAGTACTTC CASSRTQDLTYEQYF
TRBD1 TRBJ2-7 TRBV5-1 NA TGCGCCAGCAGCGTTGGGGACAGCCTCTACGAGCAGTACTTC CASSVGDSLYEQYF
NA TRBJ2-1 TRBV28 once TGTGCCAGCAGTTTCGTTTGGGGGCAGGTCAATGAGCAGTTCTTC CASSFVWGQVNEQFF
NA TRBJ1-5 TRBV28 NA TGTGCCAGCAGTACTCTAAGAGGGGGATATCAGCCCCAGCATTTT CASSTLRGGYQPQHF
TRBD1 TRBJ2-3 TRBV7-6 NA TGTGCCAGCAGCTCCGGACAGGGATACACAGATACGCAGTATTTT CASSSGQGYTDTQYF
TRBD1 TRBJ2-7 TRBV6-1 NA TGTGCCAGCAATCCGCCCCGGGACAGACCTTACGAGCAGTACTTC CASNPPRDRPYEQYF
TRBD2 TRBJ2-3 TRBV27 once TGTGCCAGCAGTTTCGGAGCGGGAGGCACAGATACGCAGTATTTT CASSFGAGGTDTQYF
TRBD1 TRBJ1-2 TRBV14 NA TGTGCCAGCAGCCAGGCCGGGACAGGGGTCTATGGCTACACCTTC CASSQAGTGVYGYTF
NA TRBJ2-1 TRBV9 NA TGTGCCAGCAGCGTAGTAGGGGAAAGAAGGAGTGAGCAGTTCTTC CASSVVGERRSEQFF
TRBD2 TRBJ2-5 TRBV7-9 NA TGTGCCAGCAGCGCGGGAGGTTGGGAGACCCAGTACTTC CASSAGGWETQYF
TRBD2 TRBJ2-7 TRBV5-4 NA TGTGCCAGCAGCTTTCCCCTAACTAGCGGGAGAGCCTACGAGCAGTACTTC CASSFPLTSGRAYEQYF
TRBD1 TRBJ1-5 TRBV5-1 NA TGCGCCAGCAGCTTGGATGGGACAGGGCGCCAGCCCCAGCATTTT CASSLDGTGRQPQHF
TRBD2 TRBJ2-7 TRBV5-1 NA TGCGCCAGCAGCTCCTATGGGGAGGGTAGTGAGCAGTACTTC CASSSYGEGSEQYF
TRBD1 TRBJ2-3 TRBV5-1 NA TGCGCCAGCAGCTCGGACAGGGGAGATACGCAGTATTTT CASSSDRGDTQYF
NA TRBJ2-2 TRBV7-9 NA TGTGCCAGCAGCTCGGGTCCAGGGTACACCGGGGAGCTGTTTTTT CASSSGPGYTGELFF
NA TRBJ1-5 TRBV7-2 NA TGTGCCAGCAGCTTAGAGAGGGCCCTGAATCACCCCCAGCATTTT CASSLERALNHPQHF
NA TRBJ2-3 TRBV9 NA TGTGCCAGCAGCGTAGGAGGGGGAGAGGGCACAGATACGCAGTATTTT CASSVGGGEGTDTQYF
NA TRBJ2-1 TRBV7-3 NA TGTGCCAGCAGCAAAGGCGTAATTAGTAGGACAGAGCAGTTCTTC CASSKGVISRTEQFF
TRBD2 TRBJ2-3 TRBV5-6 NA TGTGCCAGCAGCCGGGTCCAGGGGGCACGGCTAGCGGGAGCAGATACGCAGTATTTT CASSRVQGARLAGADTQYF
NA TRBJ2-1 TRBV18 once TGTGCCAGCTCACCACCGGGAGGTACTCAATCCTACAATGAGCAGTTCTTC CASSPPGGTQSYNEQFF
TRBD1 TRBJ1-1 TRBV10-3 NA TGTGCCATCAGTGGGGGACAGGGAATGAACACTGAAGCTTTCTTT CAISGGQGMNTEAFF
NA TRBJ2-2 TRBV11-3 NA TGTGCCAGCAGTCCAGGGCAGGGGATGGGTGACACCGGGGAGCTGTTTTTT CASSPGQGMGDTGELFF
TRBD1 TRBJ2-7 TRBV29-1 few TGCAGCGTTGGTGTTCTGGGACAGGGACCCTACGAGCAGTACTTC CSVGVLGQGPYEQYF
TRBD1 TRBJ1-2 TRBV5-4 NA TGTGCCAGCAGCTCTACACAGGGGTATGGCTACACCTTC CASSSTQGYGYTF
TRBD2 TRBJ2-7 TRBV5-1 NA TGCGCCAGCAGTCGGACTAGCGGGAACTACGAGCAGTACTTC CASSRTSGNYEQYF
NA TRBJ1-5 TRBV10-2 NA TGCGCCAGCAGTGAGGGAGGGGTCGTTCAGCCCCAGCATTTT CASSEGGVVQPQHF
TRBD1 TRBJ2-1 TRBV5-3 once TGTGCCAGAAGCTTGGGGGACAGGGGGAACGATGAGCAGTTCTTC CARSLGDRGNDEQFF
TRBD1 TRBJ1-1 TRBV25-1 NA TGTGCCAGCAAAACAGGGGTTGAAGCTTTCTTT CASKTGVEAFF
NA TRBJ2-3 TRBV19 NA TGTGCCGCCCGAGAAGCTAGCACAGATACGCAGTATTTT CAAREASTDTQYF
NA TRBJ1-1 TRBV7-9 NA TGTGCCAGCAGTATCCAGGGGCCTGAAGCTTTCTTT CASSIQGPEAFF
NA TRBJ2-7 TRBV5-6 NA TGTGCCAGCAGCTTGAGGCTAGCTGGGAAGGACGAGCAGTACTTC CASSLRLAGKDEQYF
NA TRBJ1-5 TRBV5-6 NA TGTGCCAGCAGCTTTAGGGGTCAGCCCCAGCATTTT CASSFRGQPQHF
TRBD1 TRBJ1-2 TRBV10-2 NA TGCGCCAGCAGTGCGGGACAGGCCAGGATCTATGGCTACACCTTC CASSAGQARIYGYTF
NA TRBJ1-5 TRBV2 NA TGTGCCAGCAGTGATGGGCAGGGAGGGAATCAGCCCCGGCATTTT CASSDGQGGNQPRHF
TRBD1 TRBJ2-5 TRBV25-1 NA TGTGCCAGCAGTTACAGAGGGGGCACGGAGACCCAGTACTTC CASSYRGGTETQYF
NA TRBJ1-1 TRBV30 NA TGTGCCTGGAGTGGGTACAGGGAGAACACTGAAGCTTTCTTT CAWSGYRENTEAFF
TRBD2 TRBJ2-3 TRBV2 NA TGTGCCAGACCGGGACTAAGCACAGATACGCAGTATTTT CARPGLSTDTQYF
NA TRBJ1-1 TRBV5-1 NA TGCGCCAGCAGCTTGGGGACGGGGGGCGAAGCTTTCTTT CASSLGTGGEAFF
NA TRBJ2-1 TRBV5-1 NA TGCGCCAGCAGCACACAGGGACCTGAGCAGTTCTTC CASSTQGPEQFF
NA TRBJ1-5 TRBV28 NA TGTGCCAGCAGTTTAAACATGAATCAGCCCCAGCATTTT CASSLNMNQPQHF
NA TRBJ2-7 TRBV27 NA TGTGCCAGCAAACCGTCTGGAGGATACGAGCAGTACTTC CASKPSGGYEQYF
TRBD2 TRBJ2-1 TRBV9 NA TGTGCCAGCAGCGCGGCGGGAGGCCCCTACAATGAGCAGTTCTTC CASSAAGGPYNEQFF